These T cell receptor beta chains were read from a single sample in a study of blood T cell repertoires in COVID-19. Clones were sequenced by immunoSEQ multiplex PCR, and TCRdb holds only the in-frame ones, with some missing. The data show about 280,000 clones, over 75% seen once. The source material was peripheral blood. The receptors were sampled from a man aged 50 or older with active or convalescent COVID-19. Both conserved end residues are part of each CDR3. A D gene is named only where the DNA matches it firmly. A clone size is listed for some rows: how often the clone was seen (once, few, many), or a class if it is expanded.

>TRBJ1-1|TRBV4-1|TRBD1|-
TGCGCCAGCAGCCTCGACAGGGCGGGAGGGACTGAAGCTTTCTTT
CASSLDRAGGTEAFF
>TRBJ1-3|TRBV5-6|TRBD1|few
TGTGCCAGCAGCTTCGGGACAGGCTCTGGAAACACCATATATTTT
CASSFGTGSGNTIYF
>TRBJ2-1|TRBV5-5|-|-
TGTGCCAGCAGCTTGGCCAGAAACAATGAGCAGTTCTTC
CASSLARNNEQFF
>TRBJ1-2|TRBV29-1|TRBD1|-
TGCAGCGTCCCGGACAGGGTCAACTATGGCTACACCTTC
CSVPDRVNYGYTF
>TRBJ1-2|TRBV5-4|-|-
TGTGCCAGCAGCTTGGATGGACAGACCGACTATGGCTACACCTTC
CASSLDGQTDYGYTF
>TRBJ1-1|TRBV3-1/TRBV3-2|TRBD1|-
TGTGCCAGCAGCCAAGTCAGACAGGGCGCTGAAGCTTTCTTT
CASSQVRQGAEAFF
>TRBJ1-2|TRBV25-1|-|-
TGTGCCAGCAGTGGGGGGACAAACTTCGGCTATGGCTACACCTTC
CASSGGTNFGYGYTF
>TRBJ2-5|TRBV24-1|TRBD1|-
TGTGCCACCAGTGAATCCGGGACAGGGGAAGAGACCCAGTACTTC
CATSESGTGEETQYF
>TRBJ1-1|TRBV4-3|-|-
TGCGCCAGCAGCCAAACAACAAACACTGAAGCTTTCTTT
CASSQTTNTEAFF
>TRBJ2-1|TRBV4-3|TRBD2|few
TGCGCCAGCAGATTAGCGGGAGCTAGGGGTGAGCAGTTCTTC
CASRLAGARGEQFF
>TRBJ2-5|TRBV7-9|TRBD2|few
TGTGCCAGCAGCTTAGGGGCCCTGGCGGGAGACTGGGTAGAGACCCAGTACTTC
CASSLGALAGDWVETQYF
>TRBJ2-1|TRBV7-8|TRBD2|-
TGTGCCAGCAGCCCGCTGCCATTTAGCGGGACCAGATACAATGAGCAGTTCTTC
CASSPLPFSGTRYNEQFF
>TRBJ1-3|TRBV5-4|-|-
TGTGCCAGCAGCTTGGCGGGGGGAAACACCATATATTTT
CASSLAGGNTIYF
>TRBJ1-1|TRBV29-1|-|-
TGCAGCGTTCCCCTCGAGGGTTACAGTGAAGCTTTCTTT
CSVPLEGYSEAFF
>TRBJ1-2|TRBV6-5|-|-
TGTGCCAGCAGTATGATGCGGCAGGGGACGAATGGCTACACCTTC
CASSMMRQGTNGYTF
>TRBJ2-2|TRBV30|TRBD2|-
TGTGCCTGGAGTTACGGGGACGGGGGGACCGGGGAGCTGTTTTTT
CAWSYGDGGTGELFF
>TRBJ2-2|TRBV6-5|-|-
TGTGCCAGCAGTTTCGGGGGACGGACCGGGGAGCTGTTTTTT
CASSFGGRTGELFF
>TRBJ1-2|TRBV30|-|-
TGTGCCTCCCCCAGGGGCGGCTATGGCTACACCTTC
CASPRGGYGYTF
>TRBJ1-5|TRBV12-3/TRBV12-4|-|-
TGTGCCAGCAGGACAGGATTTCAGCCCCAGCATTTT
CASRTGFQPQHF
>TRBJ1-2|TRBV9|-|-
TGTGCCAGCAGCGCCTCGTTAAACTTTAACTATGGCTACACCTTC
CASSASLNFNYGYTF
>TRBJ1-2|TRBV10-1|TRBD1|-
TGCGCCAGCAGTGAGGACAGGGGGCTAGGCTACACCTTC
CASSEDRGLGYTF
>TRBJ2-1|TRBV28|TRBD1|once
TGTGCCAGCAGTTTCGCCGGGACAGGGGGCTATGAGCAGTTCTTC
CASSFAGTGGYEQFF
>TRBJ2-3|TRBV5-4|-|-
TGTGCCAGCAGCTCAAGCAGGGGCACAGATACGCAGTATTTT
CASSSSRGTDTQYF
>TRBJ2-2|TRBV5-1|-|-
TGCGCCAGCAGCTTGAGTCCGTATGAGACCGGGGAGCTGTTTTTT
CASSLSPYETGELFF
>TRBJ1-2|TRBV7-2|-|-
TGTGCCAGCAGGTCTGACAGGATACTTAACTATGGCTACACCTTC
CASRSDRILNYGYTF
>TRBJ2-1|TRBV5-6|TRBD2|-
TGTGCCAGCAGCTTGGGCCCCGGCGGGGGTGAGCAGTTCTTC
CASSLGPGGGEQFF
>TRBJ1-6|TRBV4-1|TRBD1|-
TGCGCCAGCAGCCAAGTAACAGGGGCCCCGGCACCCCTCCACTTT
CASSQVTGAPAPLHF